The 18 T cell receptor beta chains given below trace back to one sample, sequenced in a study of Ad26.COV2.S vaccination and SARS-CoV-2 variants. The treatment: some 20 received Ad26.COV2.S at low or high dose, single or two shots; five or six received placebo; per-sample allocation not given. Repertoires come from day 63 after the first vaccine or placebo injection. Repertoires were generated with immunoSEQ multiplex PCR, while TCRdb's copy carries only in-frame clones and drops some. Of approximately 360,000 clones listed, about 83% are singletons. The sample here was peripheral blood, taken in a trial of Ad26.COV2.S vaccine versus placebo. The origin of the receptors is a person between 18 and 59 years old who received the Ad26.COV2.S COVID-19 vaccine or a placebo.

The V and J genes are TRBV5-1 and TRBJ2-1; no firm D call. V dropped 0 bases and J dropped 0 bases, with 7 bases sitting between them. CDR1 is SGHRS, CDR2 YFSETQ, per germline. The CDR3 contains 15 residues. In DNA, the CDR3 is TGCGCCAGCAGCTTGGTTCGAAACTCCTACAATGAGCAGTTCTTC. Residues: CASSLVRNSYNEQFF.

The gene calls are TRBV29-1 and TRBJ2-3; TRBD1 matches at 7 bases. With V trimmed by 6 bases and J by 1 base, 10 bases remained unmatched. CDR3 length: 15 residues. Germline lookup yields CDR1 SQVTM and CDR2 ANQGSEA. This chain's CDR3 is CSVSDRVSGTDTQYF. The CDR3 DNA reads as TGCAGCGTCTCCGACAGGGTTAGTGGCACAGATACGCAGTATTTT.

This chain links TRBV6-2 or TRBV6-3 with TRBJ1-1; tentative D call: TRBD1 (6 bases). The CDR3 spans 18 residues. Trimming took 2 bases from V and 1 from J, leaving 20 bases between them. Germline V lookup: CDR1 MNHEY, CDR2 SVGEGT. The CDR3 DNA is TGTGCCAGCAGTTACCCGGGGGTTTTTGTAGGGGGGAACACTGAAGCTTTCTTT. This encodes CASSYPGVFVGGNTEAFF.

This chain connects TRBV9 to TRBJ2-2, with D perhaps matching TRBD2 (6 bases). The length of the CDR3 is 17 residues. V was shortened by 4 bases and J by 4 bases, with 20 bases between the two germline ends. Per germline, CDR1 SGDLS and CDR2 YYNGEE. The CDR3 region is CASSPRSGGPGTGELFF. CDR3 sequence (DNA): TGTGCCAGCAGCCCCCGCTCCGGAGGGCCGGGCACCGGGGAGCTGTTTTTT.

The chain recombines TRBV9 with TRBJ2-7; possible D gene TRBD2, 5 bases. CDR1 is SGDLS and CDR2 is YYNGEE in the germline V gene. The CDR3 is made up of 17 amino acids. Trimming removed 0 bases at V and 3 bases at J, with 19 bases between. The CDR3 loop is CASSVEGRVSGIYEQYF. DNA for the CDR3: TGTGCCAGCAGCGTAGAAGGTCGGGTCTCCGGGATCTACGAGCAGTACTTC.

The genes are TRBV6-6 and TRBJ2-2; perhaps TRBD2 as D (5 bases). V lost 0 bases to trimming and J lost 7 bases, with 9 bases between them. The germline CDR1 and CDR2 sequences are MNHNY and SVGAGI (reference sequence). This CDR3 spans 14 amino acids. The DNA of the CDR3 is TGTGCCAGCAGTTACTCGCCTGGAGGCGGGGAGCTGTTTTTT. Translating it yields CASSYSPGGGELFF.

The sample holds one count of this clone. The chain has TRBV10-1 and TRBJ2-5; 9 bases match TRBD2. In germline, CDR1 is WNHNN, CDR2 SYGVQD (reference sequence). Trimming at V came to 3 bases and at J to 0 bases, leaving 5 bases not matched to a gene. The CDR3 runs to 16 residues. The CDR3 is CASSDGLAGNQETQYF. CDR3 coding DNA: TGCGCCAGCAGTGATGGCCTAGCGGGAAACCAAGAGACCCAGTACTTC.

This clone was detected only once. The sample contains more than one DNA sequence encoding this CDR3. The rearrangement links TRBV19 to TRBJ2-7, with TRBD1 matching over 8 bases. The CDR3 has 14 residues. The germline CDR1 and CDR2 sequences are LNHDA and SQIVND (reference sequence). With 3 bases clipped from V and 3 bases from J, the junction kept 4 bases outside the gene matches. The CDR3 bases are TGTGCCAGTAGTATTGGGACAGGCTACTACGAGCAGTACTTC. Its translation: CASSIGTGYYEQYF. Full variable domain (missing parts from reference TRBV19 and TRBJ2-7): DGGITQSPKYLFRKEGQNVTLSCEQNLNHDAMYWYRQDPGQGLRLIYYSQIVNDFQKGDIAEGYSVSREKKESFPLTVTSAQKNPTAFYLCASSIGTGYYEQYFGPGTRLTVT.

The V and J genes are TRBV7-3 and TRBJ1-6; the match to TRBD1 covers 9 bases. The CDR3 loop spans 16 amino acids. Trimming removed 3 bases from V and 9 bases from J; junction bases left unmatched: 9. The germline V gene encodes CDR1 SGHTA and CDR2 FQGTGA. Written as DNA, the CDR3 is TGTGCCAGCAGCTTTGGCCCGGGACAGGGAGGTTCACCCCTCCACTTT. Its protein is CASSFGPGQGGSPLHF.

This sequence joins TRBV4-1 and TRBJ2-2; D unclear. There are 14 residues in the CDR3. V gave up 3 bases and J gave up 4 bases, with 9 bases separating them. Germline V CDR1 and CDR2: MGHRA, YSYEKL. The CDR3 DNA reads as TGCGCCAGCAGCCACCATGTGAGCACCGGGGAGCTGTTTTTT. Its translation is CASSHHVSTGELFF.

For the CDR3, the DNA is TGTGCCAGCAGCTTAACTCCGGGGGTAGGGGAGCTGTTTTTT. It codes for CASSLTPGVGELFF. The J gene is TRBJ2-2, the V gene TRBV7-3; D is perhaps TRBD2 (6 bases). The germline V gene has CDR1 SGHTA and CDR2 FQGTGA. V shed 0 bases and J shed 8 bases, with 10 bases lying between them. This CDR3 comprises 14 residues.

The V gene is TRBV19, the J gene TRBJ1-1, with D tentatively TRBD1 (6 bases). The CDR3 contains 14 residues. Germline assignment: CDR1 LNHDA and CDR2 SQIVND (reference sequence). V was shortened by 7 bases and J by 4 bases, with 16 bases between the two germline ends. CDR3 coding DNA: TGTGCCAGTACCCCGTGGGGGCAATCCACTGAAGCTTTCTTT. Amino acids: CASTPWGQSTEAFF.

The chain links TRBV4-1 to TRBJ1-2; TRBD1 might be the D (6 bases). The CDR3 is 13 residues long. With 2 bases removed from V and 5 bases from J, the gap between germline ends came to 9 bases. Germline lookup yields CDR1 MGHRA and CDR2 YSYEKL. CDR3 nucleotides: TGCGCCAGCAGCCAATCCCAGGGGTATGGCTACACCTTC. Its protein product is CASSQSQGYGYTF.

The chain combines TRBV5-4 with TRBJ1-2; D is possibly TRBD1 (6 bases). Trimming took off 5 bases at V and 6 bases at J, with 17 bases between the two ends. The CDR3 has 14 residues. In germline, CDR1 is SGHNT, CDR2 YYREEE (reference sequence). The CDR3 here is CASRPEGGAHGYTF. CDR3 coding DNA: TGTGCCAGCAGGCCCGAGGGGGGGGCGCATGGCTACACCTTC.

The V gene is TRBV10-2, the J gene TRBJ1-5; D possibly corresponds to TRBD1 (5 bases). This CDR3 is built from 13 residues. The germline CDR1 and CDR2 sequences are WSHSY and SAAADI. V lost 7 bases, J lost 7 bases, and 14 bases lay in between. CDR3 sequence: CASTAGRTQPQHF. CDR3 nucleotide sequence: TGCGCCAGCACCGCAGGGAGGACGCAGCCCCAGCATTTT.

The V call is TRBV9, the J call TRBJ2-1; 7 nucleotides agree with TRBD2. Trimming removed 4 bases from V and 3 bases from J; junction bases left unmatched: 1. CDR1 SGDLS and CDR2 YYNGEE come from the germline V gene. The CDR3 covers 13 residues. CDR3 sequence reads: CASSRDYYNEQFF. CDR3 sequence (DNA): TGTGCCAGCAGCCGGGACTACTACAATGAGCAGTTCTTC.

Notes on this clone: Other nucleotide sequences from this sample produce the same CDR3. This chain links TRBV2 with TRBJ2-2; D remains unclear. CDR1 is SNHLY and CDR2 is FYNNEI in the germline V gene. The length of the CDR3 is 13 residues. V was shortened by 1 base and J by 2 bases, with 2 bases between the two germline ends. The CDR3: CASSEGNTGELFF. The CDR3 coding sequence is TGTGCCAGCAGTGAAGGTAACACCGGGGAGCTGTTTTTT.

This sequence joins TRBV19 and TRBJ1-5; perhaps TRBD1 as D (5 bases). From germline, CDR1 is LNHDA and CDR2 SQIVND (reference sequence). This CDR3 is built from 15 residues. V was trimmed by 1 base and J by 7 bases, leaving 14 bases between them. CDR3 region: CASSIVSGSAQPQHF. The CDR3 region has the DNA TGTGCCAGTAGTATAGTTTCAGGGTCGGCACAGCCCCAGCATTTT.